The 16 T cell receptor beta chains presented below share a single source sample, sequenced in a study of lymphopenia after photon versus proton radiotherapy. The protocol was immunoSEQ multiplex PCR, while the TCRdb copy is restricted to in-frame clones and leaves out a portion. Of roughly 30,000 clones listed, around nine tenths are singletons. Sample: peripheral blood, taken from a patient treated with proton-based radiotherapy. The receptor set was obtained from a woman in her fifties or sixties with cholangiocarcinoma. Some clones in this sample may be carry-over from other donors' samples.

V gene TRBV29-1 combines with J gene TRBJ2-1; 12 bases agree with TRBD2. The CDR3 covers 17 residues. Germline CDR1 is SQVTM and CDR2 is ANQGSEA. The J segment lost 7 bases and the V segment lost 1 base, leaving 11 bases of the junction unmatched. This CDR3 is CSVEVFRLAGAPNEQFF. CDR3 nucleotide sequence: TGCAGCGTTGAAGTTTTTCGACTAGCGGGGGCTCCTAATGAGCAGTTCTTC.

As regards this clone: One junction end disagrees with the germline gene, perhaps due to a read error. The CDR3 region has the DNA TGTGCCAGCAGCTCGGGACAGTACTATGGCCACACCTTC. Its protein is CASSSGQYYGHTF. The V and J genes are TRBV5-6 and TRBJ1-2; 7 bases are shared with TRBD1. CDR3 length: 13 residues. Germline assignment: CDR1 SGHDT and CDR2 YYEEEE.

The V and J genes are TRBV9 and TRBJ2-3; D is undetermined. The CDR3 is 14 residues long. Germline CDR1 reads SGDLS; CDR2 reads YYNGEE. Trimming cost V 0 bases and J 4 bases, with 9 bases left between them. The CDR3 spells CASSVASAADTQYF. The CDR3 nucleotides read TGTGCCAGCAGCGTAGCGTCTGCCGCAGATACGCAGTATTTT.

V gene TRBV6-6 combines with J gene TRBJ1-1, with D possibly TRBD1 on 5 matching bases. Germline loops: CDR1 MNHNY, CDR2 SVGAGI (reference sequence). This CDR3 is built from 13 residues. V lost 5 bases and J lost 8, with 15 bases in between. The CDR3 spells CASSPGTLDEAFF. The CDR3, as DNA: TGTGCCAGCAGTCCCGGGACTTTAGACGAAGCTTTCTTT.

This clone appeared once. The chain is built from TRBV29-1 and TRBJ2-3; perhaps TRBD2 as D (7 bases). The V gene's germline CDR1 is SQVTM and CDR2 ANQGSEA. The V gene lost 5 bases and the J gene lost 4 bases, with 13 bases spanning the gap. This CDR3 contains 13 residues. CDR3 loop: CSVRPGGADTQYF. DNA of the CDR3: TGCAGCGTTCGGCCGGGGGGCGCAGATACGCAGTATTTT.

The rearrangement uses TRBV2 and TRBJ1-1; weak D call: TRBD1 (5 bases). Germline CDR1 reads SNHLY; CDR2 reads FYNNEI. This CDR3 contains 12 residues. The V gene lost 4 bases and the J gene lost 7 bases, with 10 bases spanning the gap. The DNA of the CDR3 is TGTGCCAGCAGTGGGGACGGGGGTGAAGCTTTCTTT. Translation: CASSGDGGEAFF.

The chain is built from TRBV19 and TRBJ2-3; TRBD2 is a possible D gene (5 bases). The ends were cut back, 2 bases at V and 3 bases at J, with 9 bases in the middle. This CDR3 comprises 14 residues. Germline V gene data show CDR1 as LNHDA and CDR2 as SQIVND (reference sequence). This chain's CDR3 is CASSISRGTDTQYF. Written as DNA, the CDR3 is TGTGCCAGTAGTATATCGCGCGGGACAGATACGCAGTATTTT.

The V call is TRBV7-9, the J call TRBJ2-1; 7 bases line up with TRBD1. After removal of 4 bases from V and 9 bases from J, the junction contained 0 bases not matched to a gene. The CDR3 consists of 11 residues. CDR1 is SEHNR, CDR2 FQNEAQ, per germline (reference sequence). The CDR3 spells CASSSGGEQFF. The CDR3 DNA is TGTGCCAGCAGCTCAGGGGGTGAGCAGTTCTTC.

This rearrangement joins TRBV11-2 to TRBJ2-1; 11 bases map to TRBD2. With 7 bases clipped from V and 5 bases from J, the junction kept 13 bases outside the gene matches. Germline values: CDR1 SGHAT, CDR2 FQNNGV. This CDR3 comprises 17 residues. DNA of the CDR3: TGTGCCAGCACCAAAGATAGCGGGAGGGGACGCCACAATGAGCAGTTCTTC. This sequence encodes CASTKDSGRGRHNEQFF.

CDR3 in DNA: TGTGCCAGCAGCCAAAACGTTTTGGGGGGACTGAACACCGGGGAGCTGTTTTTT. Protein: CASSQNVLGGLNTGELFF. The chain has TRBV14 and TRBJ2-2; D might be TRBD2 (6 bases). This CDR3 has 18 residues. V lost 2 bases, J lost 1 base, and 17 bases lay in between. Germline V gene data show CDR1 as SGHDN and CDR2 as FVKESK. The full variable domain, in which reference TRBV14 and TRBJ2-2 provide the parts outside the CDR3, is EAGVTQFPSHSVIEKGQTVTLRCDPISGHDNLYWYRRVMGKEIKFLLHFVKESKQDESGMPNNRFLAERTGGTYSTLKVQPAELEDSGVYFCASSQNVLGGLNTGELFFGEGSRLTVL.

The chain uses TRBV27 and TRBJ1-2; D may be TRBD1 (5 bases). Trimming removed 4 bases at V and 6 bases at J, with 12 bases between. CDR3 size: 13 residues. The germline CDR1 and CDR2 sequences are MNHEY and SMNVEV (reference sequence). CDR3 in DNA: TGTGCCAGCAGTTCTTGGGGGTCGGATGGCTACACCTTC. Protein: CASSSWGSDGYTF.

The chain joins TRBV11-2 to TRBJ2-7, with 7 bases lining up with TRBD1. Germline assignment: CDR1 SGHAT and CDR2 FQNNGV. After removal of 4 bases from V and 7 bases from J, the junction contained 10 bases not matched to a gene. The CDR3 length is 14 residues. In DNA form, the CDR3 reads TGTGCCAGCAGCTGGAGGTCAGGGGGTGGAGAGCAGTACTTC. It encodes CASSWRSGGGEQYF.

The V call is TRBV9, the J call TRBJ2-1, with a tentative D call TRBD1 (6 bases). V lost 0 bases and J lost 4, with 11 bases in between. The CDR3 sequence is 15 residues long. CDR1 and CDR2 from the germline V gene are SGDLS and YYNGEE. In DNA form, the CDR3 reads TGTGCCAGCAGCGTAGGGGGGCCTGGATACAATGAGCAGTTCTTC. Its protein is CASSVGGPGYNEQFF.

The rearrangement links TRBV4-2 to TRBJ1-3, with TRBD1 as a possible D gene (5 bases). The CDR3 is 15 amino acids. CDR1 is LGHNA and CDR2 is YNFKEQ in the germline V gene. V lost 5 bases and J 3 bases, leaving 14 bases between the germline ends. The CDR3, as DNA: TGTGCCAGCAGCGATCAACCAGGGCTTGGAAACACCATATATTTT. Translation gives CASSDQPGLGNTIYF.

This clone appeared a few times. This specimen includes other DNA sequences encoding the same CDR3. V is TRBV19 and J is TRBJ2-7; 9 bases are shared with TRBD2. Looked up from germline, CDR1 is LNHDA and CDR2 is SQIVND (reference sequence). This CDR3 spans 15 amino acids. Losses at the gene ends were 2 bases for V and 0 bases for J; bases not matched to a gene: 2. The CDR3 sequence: CASSISGGPSYEQYF. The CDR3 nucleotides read TGTGCCAGTAGTATAAGCGGGGGGCCCTCCTACGAGCAGTACTTC.

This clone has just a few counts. The CDR3 DNA follows: TGTGCCAGCAGCTTAAAAGACGTAACTGAAGCTTTCTTT. This encodes CASSLKDVTEAFF. The chain couples TRBV7-9 to TRBJ1-1, with D hard to call. The CDR3 consists of 13 residues. The V gene lost 2 bases and the J gene lost 5 bases, with 9 bases spanning the gap. CDR1 is SEHNR, CDR2 FQNEAQ, per germline (reference sequence).